This passage covers 16 T cell receptor beta chains from one sample sequenced in a study of T cell repertoires in cytomegalovirus infection (dated by TCRdb to between 2018 and 2021). What these receptors recognize is not known. TCRdb names Illumina HiSeq 1500 as the instrument used. The public reads were run again by TCRdb, first through fastp at Q25 and then through MiXCR, and only productive beta chains were kept. Each entry is one CDR3 protein sequence, shown with its most common DNA and genes. The sample table lists around 23,000 distinct CDR3 sequences, 20% to 25% of them with a count of one. The top ten constitute about 90% of the sample. Interpreted using the paper, the treatment or condition label stands for: in vitro stimulation with specific CMV peptide epitopes to enrich CMV-specific T cells. The specimen was CD8+ T cells from cultured PBMCs, collected from culture after CMV antigen stimulation. The source of these receptors is a human donor in good health (CMV status not recorded). Some clones in this sample may be carry-over from other donors' samples.

Only a few counts were recorded for this clonotype. J is TRBJ1-2 and V is TRBV7-9; the D gene is possibly TRBD1 (6 bases). Deletions cut 3 bases from V and 7 bases from J, with 24 bases between. This CDR3 region has 17 residues. Germline V lookup: CDR1 SEHNR, CDR2 FQNEAQ (reference sequence). For the CDR3, the DNA is TGTGCCAGCAGCTTGAGCCGGGACATGAAAGTTCATTCTGGCTACACCTTC. It specifies CASSLSRDMKVHSGYTF.

V is TRBV20-1 and J is TRBJ2-1; 7 bases match TRBD2. There are 18 residues in the CDR3. The V segment lost 7 bases and the J segment 0 bases; nucleotides outside the gene matches: 18. Germline V gene sequence: CDR1 DFQATT, CDR2 SNEGSKA (reference sequence). The CDR3 reads CSGGGVGDLPSSYNEQFF. The CDR3 DNA follows: TGCAGTGGGGGGGGTGTGGGCGACCTACCGAGCTCCTACAATGAGCAGTTCTTC.

This clonotype was seen repeatedly, ten times or more. This sequence joins TRBV7-2 and TRBJ1-5, with 8 bases matching TRBD1. Germline CDR1 SGHTA, CDR2 FQGNSA. The CDR3 totals 15 residues. V trimming: 4 bases; J trimming: 1 base; junction bases outside the gene matches: 3. The CDR3 bases are TGTGCCAGCAGCTGGACAGGGAGGAGCAATCAGCCCCAGCATTTT. It is translated as CASSWTGRSNQPQHF.

The table lists this clonotype with many counts. The chain couples TRBV7-9 to TRBJ2-7; the D is unclear. Germline V gives CDR1 SEHNR, CDR2 FQNEAQ (reference sequence). The CDR3 spans 12 residues. Trimming removed 5 bases at V and 6 bases at J, with 11 bases between. The CDR3 nucleotides are TGTGCCAGCAGCCCGGCTCTGGGCGAGCAGTACTTC. It specifies CASSPALGEQYF.

This clonotype was detected many times. This chain uses TRBV7-8 with TRBJ2-7, with TRBD1 as a possible D gene (6 bases). The germline gives CDR1 SGHVS, CDR2 FQNEAQ. The V gene lost 5 bases and the J gene lost 0 bases, with 17 bases spanning the gap. The CDR3 spans 16 residues. CDR3 sequence (DNA): TGTGCCAGCAGCCCCGGGACACCGTCTAGCTCCTACGAGCAGTACTTC. It translates to CASSPGTPSSSYEQYF.

This chain uses TRBV7-6 with TRBJ1-1; D might be TRBD1 (6 bases). The CDR3 runs 16 residues. CDR1 is SGHVS and CDR2 is FNYEAQ in the germline V gene. V gave up 4 bases and J gave up 1 base, with 16 bases separating them. DNA of the CDR3: TGTGCCAGCAGCTCAGGACAGACAGGATGGAACACTGAAGCTTTCTTT. Translation gives CASSSGQTGWNTEAFF.

A few counts support this clonotype. The chain recombines TRBV20-1 with TRBJ1-1, with 8 bases fitting TRBD1. Germline-derived CDR1 and CDR2 are DFQATT and SNEGSKA (reference sequence). The CDR3 covers 13 residues. V lost 3 bases, J lost 10 bases, and 10 bases stayed unmatched. The CDR3 DNA is TGCAGTGCTAGGACAGGGGAAGGGGTGATAGCTTTCTTT. Protein sequence: CSARTGEGVIAFF.

This clonotype has only a few counts. The V and J genes are TRBV11-2 and TRBJ2-3; D perhaps matches TRBD2 (5 bases). Germline V gene lookup returns CDR1 SGHAT and CDR2 FQNNGV. V gave up 3 bases and J gave up 3 bases, with 16 bases separating them. CDR3 length: 16 residues. In DNA, the CDR3 is TGTGCCAGCAGCTTTCTTCTGGGCCCGGGGACAGATACGCAGTATTTT. This codes for CASSFLLGPGTDTQYF.

In nucleotides, the CDR3 is TGTGCCAGCAGCACGGGGGACAACAATCAGCCCCAGCATTTT. This sequence encodes CASSTGDNNQPQHF. V and J are TRBV6-1 and TRBJ1-5; possibly TRBD1 for D (6 bases). CDR1 is MNHNS and CDR2 is SASEGT in the germline V gene. This CDR3 region has 14 residues. With 6 bases removed from V and 3 bases from J, the gap between germline ends came to 12 bases.

About this clonotype itself: A much more abundant neighbour one base away suggests this may be a read error. The J gene is TRBJ2-2, the V gene TRBV7-2, with TRBD2 identical over 9 bases. CDR1 SGHTA and CDR2 FQGNSA come from the germline V gene. Trimming took 5 bases from V and 6 from J; bases not matched to a gene: 16. CDR3 length: 18 residues. In DNA form, the CDR3 reads TGTGCCAGCAGCCTACTCCCCCGGGCTCGCGGGGGGGCCGGGGAGCTGTTTTTT. Translation: CASSLLPRARGGAGELFF.

In this sample, this clonotype turned up many times. The CDR3 nucleotides read TGCGCCAGCAGCCAAGAGGTTGCTAGCGGGGGCAACATTCAGTACTTC. Translating gives CASSQEVASGGNIQYF. V gene TRBV4-1 combines with J gene TRBJ2-4; 10 bases line up with TRBD2. Germline V lookup: CDR1 MGHRA, CDR2 YSYEKL. The CDR3 consists of 16 residues. V was clipped by 0 bases and J by 7 bases; unmatched bases: 6.

This clonotype turned up a few times. The genes are TRBV12-3 or TRBV12-4 and TRBJ2-1; 7 bases match TRBD2. Trimming removed 6 bases from V and 0 bases from J; junction bases left unmatched: 11. CDR3 length equals 17 residues. The CDR3 loop reads CASRSRERGSSYNEQFF. In DNA form, the CDR3 reads TGTGCCAGCAGATCGCGCGAGCGGGGTAGCTCCTACAATGAGCAGTTCTTC.

This sequence joins TRBV7-2 and TRBJ2-3, with 8 nucleotides matching TRBD2. Germline-derived CDR1 and CDR2 are SGHTA and FQGNSA. V shed 5 bases and J 2 bases; nucleotides not matched to a gene: 6. The CDR3 extends over 15 amino acids. The CDR3 sequence is CASSPGGGPTDTQYF. The CDR3, as DNA: TGTGCCAGCAGCCCAGGCGGGGGGCCCACAGATACGCAGTATTTT. The full variable domain, its missing parts supplied by reference TRBV7-2 and TRBJ2-3, is GAGVSQSPSNKVTEKGKDVELRCDPISGHTALYWYRQSLGQGLEFLIYFQGNSAPDKSGLPSDRFSAERTGGSVSTLTIQRTQQEDSAVYLCASSPGGGPTDTQYFGPGTRLTVL.

This clonotype occurred many times. V and J are TRBV3-1 and TRBJ2-7, with D maybe TRBD2 (6 bases). This CDR3 is 12 amino acids long. Trimming left V 8 bases short and J 1 base short, with 9 bases between. Germline-derived CDR1 and CDR2 are LGHDT and YNNKEL (reference sequence). The CDR3 is CASRGSSYEQYF. Written as DNA, the CDR3 is TGTGCCAGCCGGGGGAGTTCCTACGAGCAGTACTTC.

This clonotype was detected many times. V is TRBV6-6 and J is TRBJ1-5; 7 bases align to TRBD1. Germline lookup yields CDR1 MNHNY and CDR2 SVGAGI (reference sequence). CDR3 length equals 18 residues. V lost 5 bases to trimming and J lost 0 bases; unmatched junction nucleotides: 13. The CDR3 loop is CASSRRTGAAYSNQPQHF. CDR3 sequence (DNA): TGTGCCAGCAGTCGGCGGACAGGCGCAGCTTATAGCAATCAGCCCCAGCATTTT.

V and J are TRBV5-1 and TRBJ2-6; D uncertain. Germline lookup yields CDR1 SGHRS and CDR2 YFSETQ. V was cut by 0 bases and J by 0 bases, with 7 bases left in between. The CDR3 spans 16 residues. CDR3 amino acids: CASSLEMVSGANVLTF. The CDR3 region has the DNA TGCGCCAGCAGCTTGGAGATGGTCTCTGGGGCCAACGTCCTGACTTTC.